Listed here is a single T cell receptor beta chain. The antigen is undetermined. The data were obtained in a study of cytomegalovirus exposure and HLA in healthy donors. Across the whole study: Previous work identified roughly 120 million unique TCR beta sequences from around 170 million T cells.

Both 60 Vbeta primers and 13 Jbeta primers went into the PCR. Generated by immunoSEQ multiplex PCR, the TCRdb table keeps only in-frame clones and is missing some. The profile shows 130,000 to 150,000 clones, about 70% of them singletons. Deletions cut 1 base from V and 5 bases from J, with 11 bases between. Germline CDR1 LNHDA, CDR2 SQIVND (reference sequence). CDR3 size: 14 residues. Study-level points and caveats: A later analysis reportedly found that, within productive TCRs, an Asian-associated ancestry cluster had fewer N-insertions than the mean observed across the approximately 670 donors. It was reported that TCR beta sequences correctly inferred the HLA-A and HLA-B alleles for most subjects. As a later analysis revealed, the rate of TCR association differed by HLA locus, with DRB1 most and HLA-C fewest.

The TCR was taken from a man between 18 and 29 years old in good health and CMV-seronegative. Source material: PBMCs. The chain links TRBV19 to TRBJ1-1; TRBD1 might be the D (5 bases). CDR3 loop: CASSIGGGGTEAFF. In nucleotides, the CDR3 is TGTGCCAGTAGTATAGGTGGCGGGGGAACTGAAGCTTTCTTT.